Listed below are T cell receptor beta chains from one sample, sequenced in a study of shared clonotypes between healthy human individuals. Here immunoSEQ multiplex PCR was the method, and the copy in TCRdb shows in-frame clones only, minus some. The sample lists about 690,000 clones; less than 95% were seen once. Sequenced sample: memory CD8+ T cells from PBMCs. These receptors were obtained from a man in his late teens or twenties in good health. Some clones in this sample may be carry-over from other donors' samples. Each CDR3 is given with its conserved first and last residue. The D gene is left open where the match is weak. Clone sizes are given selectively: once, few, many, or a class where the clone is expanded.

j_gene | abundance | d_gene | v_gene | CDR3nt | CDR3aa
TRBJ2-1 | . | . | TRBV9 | TGTGCCAGCAGCTTCCCCGGGTTATACAATGAGCAGTTCTTC | CASSFPGLYNEQFF
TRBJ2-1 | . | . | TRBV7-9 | TGTGCCAGCAGCTTAGGTGATTTTCCGGGTTTTCGCGGGCAGTTCTTC | CASSLGDFPGFRGQFF
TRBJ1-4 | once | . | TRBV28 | TGTGCCAGCAGTTTAGGGGAGCCCCCAACTAATGAAAAACTGTTTTTT | CASSLGEPPTNEKLFF
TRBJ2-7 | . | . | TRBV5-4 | TGTGCCAGCAGCTTAAGAAAGTGGCAGGGGCCCTACGAGCAGTACTTC | CASSLRKWQGPYEQYF
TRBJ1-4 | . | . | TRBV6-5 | TGTGCCAGCAGCCCAACAGAAAATGAAAAACTGTTTTTT | CASSPTENEKLFF
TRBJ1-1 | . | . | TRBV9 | TGTGCCAGCAGCGTAGGACGGATCCCGAACACTGAAGCTTTCTTT | CASSVGRIPNTEAFF
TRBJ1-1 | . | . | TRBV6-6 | TGTGCCAGCAGGGAGGACGGCTTCCAGAACACTGAAGCTTTCTTT | CASREDGFQNTEAFF
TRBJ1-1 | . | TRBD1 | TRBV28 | TGTGCCAGCAATCCATTAGGGACAGGCACTGAAGCTTTCTTT | CASNPLGTGTEAFF
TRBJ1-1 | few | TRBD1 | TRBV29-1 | TGCAGCACGGTACAGGGGGCAACTGAAGCTTTCTTT | CSTVQGATEAFF
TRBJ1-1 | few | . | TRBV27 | TGTGCCAGCAGTACGAGGACGGCAAACGCAGCTTTCTTT | CASSTRTANAAFF
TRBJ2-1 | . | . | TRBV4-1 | TGCGCCAGCAGCCGAAATCCCGTTATCGAGGTCAATGAGCAGTTCTTC | CASSRNPVIEVNEQFF
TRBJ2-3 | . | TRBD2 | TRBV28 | TGTGCCAGTATATCATGGCCGCTAGCGGGAGGGACAGATACGCAGTATTTT | CASISWPLAGGTDTQYF
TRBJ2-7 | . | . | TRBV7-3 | TGTGCCAGCAGCAGAACCGGGACCCCGGCGGCCTACGAGCAGTACTTC | CASSRTGTPAAYEQYF
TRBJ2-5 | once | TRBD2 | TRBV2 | TGTGCCAGCAGTGATTTTGGCGGGGCCGGGGGGGAGACCCAGTACTTC | CASSDFGGAGGETQYF
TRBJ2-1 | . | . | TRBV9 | TGTGCCAGCAGCGTAGAAGCAGGACCCCCTCGTGGTGAGCAGTTCTTC | CASSVEAGPPRGEQFF
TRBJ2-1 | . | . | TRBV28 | TGTGCCAGCAGCAGTAGTCGGGACGAAAAAAGCCCCTACAATGAGCAGTTCTTC | CASSSSRDEKSPYNEQFF
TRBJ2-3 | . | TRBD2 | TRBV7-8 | TGTGCCAGCAGCTGGCTTAGCGGGAGGGAAGGCACAGATACGCAGTATTTT | CASSWLSGREGTDTQYF
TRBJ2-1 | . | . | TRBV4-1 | TGCGCCAGCAGCGGGGGCGGGAAGGCCTACAATGAGCAGTTCTTC | CASSGGGKAYNEQFF
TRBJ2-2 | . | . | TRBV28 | TGTGCCAGCAGTCTCCCGAACGTTTTTGGTCACGGGGAGCTGTTTTTT | CASSLPNVFGHGELFF
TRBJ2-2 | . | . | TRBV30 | TGTGCCTGGACTAATACGGAGACCCCGACAAACACCGGGGAGCTGTTTTTT | CAWTNTETPTNTGELFF
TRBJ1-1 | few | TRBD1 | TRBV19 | TGTGCCAGTAGGACAGGGGCAGCTGGTGAAGCTTTCTTT | CASRTGAAGEAFF
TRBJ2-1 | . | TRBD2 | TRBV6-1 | TGTGCCAGCAGTGGTAGCGGGAGGCCCGCCCTGGGCTCCTACAATGAGCAGTTCTTC | CASSGSGRPALGSYNEQFF
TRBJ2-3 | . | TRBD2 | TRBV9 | TGTGCCAGCAGCGTAGGACTAGCGGGAGGTTTAGAAGATACGCAGTATTTT | CASSVGLAGGLEDTQYF
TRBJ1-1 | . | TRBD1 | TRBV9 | TGTGCCAGCAACAGGGGCAAGAACACTGAAGCTTTCTTT | CASNRGKNTEAFF
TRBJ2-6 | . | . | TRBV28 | TGTGCCAGCAGTCCAGAAGGGGTAACTGGGGCCAACGTCCTGACTTTC | CASSPEGVTGANVLTF
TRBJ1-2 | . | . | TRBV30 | TGTGCCTGGACTGGCGGACAACATCCGGTCTATGGCTACACCTTC | CAWTGGQHPVYGYTF
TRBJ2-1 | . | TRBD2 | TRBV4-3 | TGCGCCAGCAGCCAAGGATGGCTAGCGGGAAATGAGCAGTTCTTC | CASSQGWLAGNEQFF
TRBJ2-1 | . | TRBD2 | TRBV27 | TGTGCCAGCAGTTTAGGTAGCGGGAGTTCCTACAATGAGCAGTTCTTC | CASSLGSGSSYNEQFF
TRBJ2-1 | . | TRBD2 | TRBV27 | TGTGCCAGCTGGGGACGACTAGCGGTATACAATGAGCAGTTCTTC | CASWGRLAVYNEQFF
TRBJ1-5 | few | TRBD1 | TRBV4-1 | TGCGCCAGCAGCCCGGGACAGGGATTGAAGCAGCCCCAGCATTTT | CASSPGQGLKQPQHF